This passage covers 7 T cell receptor beta chains from one sample sequenced in a study of cytomegalovirus exposure and HLA in healthy donors. PCR used 60 Vbeta primers and 13 Jbeta primers. Profiled with immunoSEQ multiplex PCR; TCRdb holds only in-frame clones, not every one. In the table there are over 100,000 clones, around 80% of which are singletons. Sequenced: PBMCs. The receptor set was obtained from a man aged 25-45 years in good health and CMV-seronegative.

This chain uses TRBV7-9 with TRBJ1-3; D unresolved. The CDR3 totals 15 residues. The V gene lost 1 base and the J gene lost 0 bases, with 7 bases spanning the gap. CDR1 is SEHNR and CDR2 is FQNEAQ in the germline V gene (reference sequence). CDR3 protein: CASSLVGLSGNTIYF. The CDR3 DNA is TGTGCCAGCAGCTTAGTTGGACTCTCTGGAAACACCATATATTTT.

The gene calls are TRBV18 and TRBJ1-2; 9 positions agree with TRBD1. V trimming: 1 base; J trimming: 2 bases; junction bases outside the gene matches: 2. CDR3 length: 15 amino acids. CDR1 is KGHSH, CDR2 LQKENI, per germline. The CDR3 region has the DNA TGTGCCAGCTCACCACGACAGGGGGTGAACTATGGCTACACCTTC. Its translation is CASSPRQGVNYGYTF.

The J gene is TRBJ2-5, the V gene TRBV4-1; TRBD1 might be the D (6 bases). The CDR3 contains 13 residues. V lost 2 bases and J 4 bases, leaving 8 bases between the germline ends. CDR1 and CDR2 from the germline V gene are MGHRA and YSYEKL. The CDR3 loop is CASSQTGLETQYF. The CDR3 nucleotides read TGCGCCAGCAGCCAAACAGGGTTAGAGACCCAGTACTTC.

V is TRBV28 and J is TRBJ2-3; TRBD2 might be the D (6 bases). The V end was cut by 6 bases, the J end by 6 bases, with 25 bases between. Germline assignment: CDR1 MDHEN and CDR2 SYDVKM. This CDR3 contains 17 residues. CDR3 DNA sequence: TGTGCCAGCAGCGACCGGGACCCTAGACCGGGAGAGGATACGCAGTATTTT. Translation: CASSDRDPRPGEDTQYF. The complete variable domain, with remaining parts taken from reference TRBV28 and TRBJ2-3, reads DVKVTQSSRYLVKRTGEKVFLECVQDMDHENMFWYRQDPGLGLRLIYFSYDVKMKEKGDIPEGYSVSREKKERFSLILESASTNQTSMYLCASSDRDPRPGEDTQYFGPGTRLTVL.

The V call is TRBV12-1, the J call TRBJ1-2. TRBV12-1 is recorded as a pseudogene. This CDR3 contains 20 residues. CDR3 coding DNA: TGTGCCAGCAGCCCCCCGAAGGCGGGGGAACTACTTTGTGCTAACTATGGCTACACCTTC. Translating it yields CASSPPKAGELLCANYGYTF.

The V and J genes are TRBV5-1 and TRBJ2-1, with D tentatively TRBD2 (7 bases). Deletions cut 3 bases from V and 6 bases from J, with 16 bases between. The germline V gene encodes CDR1 SGHRS and CDR2 YFSETQ. CDR3 size: 15 residues. Written as DNA, the CDR3 is TGCGCCAGCAGCTCCCAGCGAGGGGGGGCCAATGAGCAGTTCTTC. This sequence encodes CASSSQRGGANEQFF.

This chain links TRBV7-2 with TRBJ1-2; tentative D call: TRBD1 (6 bases). The V and J ends lost 8 bases and 7 bases respectively, with 20 bases between them. This CDR3 is built from 14 residues. Germline V gives CDR1 SGHTA, CDR2 FQGNSA. The CDR3 bases are TGTGCCAGCGGATTAAGTGGGGGCATAGGTGGCTACACCTTC. Amino acids: CASGLSGGIGGYTF.